The 32 T cell receptor beta chains presented below share a single source sample, sequenced in a study of shared clonotypes between healthy human individuals. TCRdb keeps only in-frame clones here, not all; method: immunoSEQ multiplex PCR. The table includes about 2.4 million clones, just over 90% detected once. Input material: naive CD4+ T cells sorted from blood. Subset meaning: CD45RA+ positively selected. Source of these receptors: a man aged 18 to 29 in good health.

This clone has a single count. The chain employs TRBV30 and TRBJ2-5; TRBD2 matches 12 bases. Per germline, CDR1 GTSNPN and CDR2 SVGIG (reference sequence). This CDR3 region has 15 residues. The ends lost 4 bases at V and 4 bases at J; junction bases unmatched: 7. The CDR3 is CAWTTLAGGGETQYF. The CDR3 DNA follows: TGTGCCTGGACTACACTAGCGGGAGGAGGAGAGACCCAGTACTTC.

A word on this clone: The sample holds other DNA sequences that translate to the same CDR3. The chain combines TRBV5-4 with TRBJ1-1, with D possibly matching TRBD1 (5 bases). This CDR3 has 14 amino acids. Germline assignment: CDR1 SGHNT and CDR2 YYREEE (reference sequence). With 1 base removed from V and 1 base from J, the gap between germline ends came to 8 bases. The CDR3 protein is CASSLSTGNTEAFF. The CDR3 nucleotides are TGTGCCAGCAGCTTGTCCACAGGGAACACTGAAGCTTTCTTT.

Of note for this clone: The sample has other DNA sequences that encode this CDR3 too. This sequence joins TRBV11-2 and TRBJ2-2; tentatively, D is TRBD1 or TRBD2 (5 bases each). Trimming took 1 base from V and 5 from J, leaving 5 bases between them. From germline, CDR1 is SGHAT and CDR2 FQNNGV. This CDR3 comprises 13 residues. The CDR3 loop is CASSLGGTGELFF. The CDR3 DNA reads as TGTGCCAGCAGCTTAGGGGGGACCGGGGAGCTGTTTTTT.

CDR3 in DNA: TGTGCCAGCAGCCCTACTACTGGATCAACCTACGAGCAGTACTTC. Its translation: CASSPTTGSTYEQYF. The rearrangement uses TRBV6-5 and TRBJ2-7; unclear D gene. Germline loops: CDR1 MNHEY, CDR2 SVGAGI. V was trimmed by 6 bases and J by 2 bases, leaving 17 bases between them. This CDR3 spans 15 amino acids.

V and J are TRBV7-2 and TRBJ2-3; 10 bases are a match to TRBD2. With V trimmed by 4 bases and J by 2 bases, 6 bases remained unmatched. There are 16 residues in the CDR3. Germline V gene sequence: CDR1 SGHTA, CDR2 FQGNSA. The DNA for the CDR3 is TGTGCCAGCAGCTCGGTAGCGGGGGGCCTCACAGATACGCAGTATTTT. It translates to CASSSVAGGLTDTQYF.

This clone occurred once. The chain employs TRBV5-4 and TRBJ2-1; D is unresolved. The length of the CDR3 is 14 residues. Trimming pared 0 bases from V and 0 bases from J, leaving 4 bases between. Germline V gives CDR1 SGHNT, CDR2 YYREEE (reference sequence). The CDR3 protein is CASSLDHSYNEQFF. The CDR3 nucleotides read TGTGCCAGCAGCTTGGACCACTCCTACAATGAGCAGTTCTTC.

V is TRBV6-5 and J is TRBJ2-7; D is possibly TRBD1 or TRBD2 (5 bases each). CDR1 is MNHEY and CDR2 is SVGAGI in the germline V gene. Between the trimmed V and J ends, which lost 8 bases and 0 bases, there was a span of 14 bases. The CDR3 is 14 amino acids. The CDR3 loop reads CASARGVSSYEQYF. The CDR3 DNA follows: TGTGCCAGCGCGCGAGGGGTGAGCTCCTACGAGCAGTACTTC.

The chain recombines TRBV7-9 with TRBJ2-7; TRBD1 matches 11 bases. CDR3 size: 16 residues. Germline loops: CDR1 SEHNR, CDR2 FQNEAQ (reference sequence). Losses at the gene ends were 3 bases for V and 1 base for J; bases not matched to a gene: 5. The CDR3 is CASSFWTGGGSYEQYF. CDR3 DNA: TGTGCCAGCAGCTTCTGGACAGGGGGCGGTTCCTACGAGCAGTACTTC.

Points on this clone: Other DNA variants within this sample encode the same CDR3. This rearrangement joins TRBV10-3 to TRBJ1-5; D remains unclear. V lost 0 bases and J lost 2, with 5 bases in between. From germline, CDR1 is ENHRY and CDR2 SYGVKD. CDR3 length: 14 amino acids. CDR3 amino acids: CAISESSGNQPQHF. In DNA form, the CDR3 reads TGTGCCATCAGTGAGTCATCGGGCAATCAGCCCCAGCATTTT.

This chain connects TRBV4-3 to TRBJ1-3; D gene uncertain. Germline lookup yields CDR1 LGHNA and CDR2 YSLEER. V shed 1 base and J shed 1 base, with 11 bases lying between them. The CDR3 covers 16 residues. Here the CDR3 reads CASSQGAGLSGNTIYF. The CDR3 DNA sequence: TGCGCCAGCAGCCAAGGTGCCGGGCTTTCTGGAAACACCATATATTTT.

In nucleotides, the CDR3 is TGCGCCAGCAGCCCATACATGACAGGGGATACCGGGGAGCTGTTTTTT. Its protein product is CASSPYMTGDTGELFF. The chain joins TRBV5-1 to TRBJ2-2, with TRBD1 matching over 8 bases. The junction had 10 bases not matched to a gene; V was cut back by 4 bases and J by 5 bases. The CDR3 covers 16 residues. CDR1 and CDR2 (germline): SGHRS, YFSETQ.

The chain is built from TRBV2 and TRBJ1-2, with TRBD1 matching over 9 bases. Trimming at V came to 6 bases and at J to 2 bases, leaving 7 bases not matched to a gene. Germline CDR1 is SNHLY and CDR2 is FYNNEI. This CDR3 region has 15 residues. Written as DNA, the CDR3 is TGTGCCAGCAGAGAAAGGGACAGGGACAACTATGGCTACACCTTC. This codes for CASRERDRDNYGYTF.

With regard to this clone: A junction end diverges from the germline sequence, so it may reflect a read error. This chain links TRBV28 with TRBJ2-5; a possible D gene is TRBD1 (5 bases). The CDR3 covers 15 residues. The germline gives CDR1 MDHEN, CDR2 SYDVKM. The chain's CDR3 is CASRLSGRDQETQYF. The DNA for the CDR3 is TGTGCCAGCAGGTTATCCGGCAGGGACCAAGAGACCCAGTACTTC.

CDR3 sequence reads: CASSYTSSGEQFF. The CDR3 DNA sequence: TGTGCCAGCAGTTACACCTCTAGCGGAGAGCAGTTCTTC. The genes are TRBV6-5 and TRBJ2-1, with 7 bases fitting TRBD2. CDR1 MNHEY and CDR2 SVGAGI come from the germline V gene. With V trimmed by 2 bases and J by 10 bases, 5 bases remained unmatched. This CDR3 comprises 13 residues.

This chain joins TRBV18 and TRBJ2-3, with 10 nucleotides matching TRBD1. CDR1 KGHSH and CDR2 LQKENI come from the germline V gene. V shed 1 base and J 3 bases; nucleotides not matched to a gene: 10. The CDR3 is made up of 18 amino acids. The CDR3 protein is CASSPLPTGGSNTDTQYF. The DNA for the CDR3 is TGTGCCAGCTCACCACTACCGACAGGGGGCTCTAATACAGATACGCAGTATTTT.

This chain connects TRBV6-5 to TRBJ2-7, with 7 bases fitting TRBD1. This CDR3 is built from 15 residues. Germline lookup yields CDR1 MNHEY and CDR2 SVGAGI. V lost 5 bases to trimming and J lost 0 bases; unmatched junction nucleotides: 7. As DNA, the CDR3 is TGTGCCAGCAGTCTCCTGACAGGGTCCTCCTACGAGCAGTACTTC. Its protein product is CASSLLTGSSYEQYF.

With respect to this clone: This specimen includes other DNA sequences encoding the same CDR3. CDR3: CASSAWTGYNEQFF. The CDR3 nucleotides read TGTGCCAGCAGCGCCTGGACGGGGTACAATGAGCAGTTCTTC. J is TRBJ2-1 and V is TRBV9; D possibly corresponds to TRBD2 (5 bases). The CDR3 spans 14 residues. The V gene lost 3 bases and the J gene lost 4 bases, with 11 bases spanning the gap. Per the germline V gene, CDR1 is SGDLS and CDR2 is YYNGEE.

The V gene is TRBV29-1, the J gene TRBJ2-3; TRBD2 aligns across 9 bases. Trimming cost V 3 bases and J 3 bases; bases outside gene matches: 7. In germline, CDR1 is SQVTM, CDR2 ANQGSEA. The CDR3 spans 15 residues. The CDR3 loop is CSVEVTAGGTDTQYF. The CDR3 DNA is TGCAGCGTTGAGGTTACGGCGGGGGGGACAGATACGCAGTATTTT.

The rearrangement links TRBV4-1 to TRBJ1-5; D ambiguous. Between the trimmed V and J ends, which lost 0 bases and 0 bases, there was a span of 12 bases. The germline V gene has CDR1 MGHRA and CDR2 YSYEKL. This CDR3 region has 17 residues. CDR3 sequence reads: CASSQELSSYSNQPQHF. CDR3 coding DNA: TGCGCCAGCAGCCAAGAGTTAAGCAGTTATAGCAATCAGCCCCAGCATTTT.

The chain combines TRBV7-2 with TRBJ2-2; TRBD2 agrees at 7 bases. V shed 4 bases, J shed 4 bases, and the junction held 12 bases outside the gene matches. CDR1 and CDR2 from the germline V gene are SGHTA and FQGNSA. This CDR3 is 17 amino acids long. CDR3 residues: CASSSLDLAVGTGELFF. Written as DNA, the CDR3 is TGTGCCAGCAGCTCACTCGACCTAGCGGTGGGCACCGGGGAGCTGTTTTTT.

This clone was picked up one time. This sample includes further DNA sequences coding for the same CDR3. J is TRBJ1-1 and V is TRBV19, with unresolved D. The CDR3 spans 12 residues. CDR1 is LNHDA and CDR2 is SQIVND in the germline V gene (reference sequence). V lost 3 bases to trimming and J lost 2 bases, with 4 bases between them. The CDR3: CASSIGNTEAFF. CDR3 DNA: TGTGCCAGTAGTATCGGAAACACTGAAGCTTTCTTT.

The count of this clone is one. This sample also contains other DNA sequences that code for the same CDR3. The chain is built from TRBV7-2 and TRBJ2-5, with D perhaps TRBD1 or TRBD2 (5 bases each). Germline values: CDR1 SGHTA, CDR2 FQGNSA. Trimming stripped 1 base from V and 4 bases from J, with 7 bases between. CDR3 length: 13 amino acids. The CDR3 DNA reads TGTGCCAGCAGCTTAGAGAGGGGAGAGACCCAGTACTTC. Its protein product is CASSLERGETQYF.

The V gene is TRBV4-2, the J gene TRBJ2-2; D possibly corresponds to TRBD1 (6 bases). From germline, CDR1 is LGHNA and CDR2 YNFKEQ. The CDR3 sequence is 15 residues long. Trimming pared 7 bases from V and 4 bases from J, leaving 16 bases between. For the CDR3, the DNA is TGTGCCAGCACACCACAGGGTGGTGGCACCGGGGAGCTGTTTTTT. This codes for CASTPQGGGTGELFF.

This clone was seen more than once but under ten times. This chain uses TRBV5-4 with TRBJ1-2; tentative D call: TRBD1 (5 bases). Per germline, CDR1 SGHNT and CDR2 YYREEE (reference sequence). This CDR3 region has 14 residues. Deletions cut 4 bases from V and 0 bases from J, with 10 bases between. CDR3 DNA sequence: TGTGCCAGCAGCCAGGGCGCCGCTAACTATGGCTACACCTTC. Translating gives CASSQGAANYGYTF.

V gene TRBV6-1 combines with J gene TRBJ1-5; D gene ambiguous. CDR3 size: 14 residues. The germline V gene encodes CDR1 MNHNS and CDR2 SASEGT. The V and J ends lost 0 bases and 6 bases respectively, with 9 bases between them. CDR3 DNA sequence: TGTGCCAGCAGTGAAGCGGTGGTGAGTCAGCCCCAGCATTTT. It codes for CASSEAVVSQPQHF.

J is TRBJ1-1 and V is TRBV10-3; D may be TRBD1 (6 bases). Per the germline V gene, CDR1 is ENHRY and CDR2 is SYGVKD. This CDR3 has 12 amino acids. The V and J ends lost 10 bases and 4 bases respectively, with 13 bases between them. The CDR3 spells CATGQSPTEAFF. The CDR3 DNA reads as TGTGCCACCGGACAGTCGCCCACTGAAGCTTTCTTT.

About this clone itself: Distinct nucleotide sequences in the sample also encode this CDR3. This CDR3 is CASSAFRNTGELFF. CDR3 sequence (DNA): TGTGCCAGCAGTGCCTTTAGAAACACCGGGGAGCTGTTTTTT. The chain is built from TRBV2 and TRBJ2-2, with no clear D. V dropped 4 bases and J dropped 2 bases, with 8 bases sitting between them. The germline CDR1 and CDR2 sequences are SNHLY and FYNNEI. CDR3 length equals 14 residues.

The CDR3: CASSLTSGGWGETQYF. CDR3 in DNA: TGTGCCAGCAGCTTAACTAGCGGGGGTTGGGGGGAGACCCAGTACTTC. The chain recombines TRBV11-2 with TRBJ2-5; TRBD2 matches 11 bases. The V and J ends lost 2 bases and 5 bases, in that order; junction bases with no gene match: 7. CDR1 is SGHAT and CDR2 is FQNNGV in the germline V gene. This CDR3 has 16 residues.

This clone was detected once. Other DNA variants within this sample encode the same CDR3. The chain uses TRBV30 and TRBJ2-2; D not certain. The CDR3 loop spans 14 amino acids. V lost 2 bases and J 0 bases, leaving 7 bases between the germline ends. The germline V gene encodes CDR1 GTSNPN and CDR2 SVGIG (reference sequence). CDR3 sequence reads: CAWSRQANTGELFF. The CDR3 DNA reads as TGTGCCTGGAGTCGGCAGGCGAACACCGGGGAGCTGTTTTTT.

The V and J genes are TRBV7-9 and TRBJ2-7; 9 nucleotides line up with TRBD1. The V gene end was trimmed by 3 bases and the J gene end by 6 bases; junction bases not matched to a gene: 6. The CDR3 loop spans 14 amino acids. The germline V gene encodes CDR1 SEHNR and CDR2 FQNEAQ (reference sequence). The CDR3 spells CASSLGQGSLEQYF. CDR3 sequence (DNA): TGTGCCAGCAGCTTGGGACAGGGTTCTCTCGAGCAGTACTTC.

This chain connects TRBV27 to TRBJ1-5; D unresolved. From germline, CDR1 is MNHEY and CDR2 SMNVEV (reference sequence). This CDR3 is 15 amino acids long. V dropped 2 bases and J dropped 1 base, with 9 bases sitting between them. The CDR3: CASSLAVLSNQPQHF. In DNA form, the CDR3 reads TGTGCCAGCAGTTTAGCCGTTCTAAGCAATCAGCCCCAGCATTTT.

J is TRBJ2-7 and V is TRBV30; D is unclear. Germline V gives CDR1 GTSNPN, CDR2 SVGIG (reference sequence). With 1 base removed from V and 6 bases from J, the gap between germline ends came to 10 bases. The CDR3 is made up of 12 amino acids. The CDR3 DNA is TGTGCCTGGAGTGACAAAGGTCGCGAGCAGTACTTC. Amino acids: CAWSDKGREQYF.